The 27 T cell receptor beta chains in this list originate from one sample, sequenced in a study of OX40 agonist ivuxolimab in advanced cancers. Libraries were prepared by immunoSEQ multiplex PCR; TCRdb keeps only in-frame clonotypes and omits some of them. The sample has 90,000 to 100,000 clones, around 90% seen once. The material sequenced was CD4+ or CD8+ T cells sorted from blood, taken in a trial of the OX40 agonist ivuxolimab. All receptors come from an adult with an advanced solid tumor such as melanoma, head and neck, liver or kidney cancer.

CDR3 loop: CASSPPLGGYTF. DNA for the CDR3: TGTGCCAGCAGCCCCCCCCTCGGTGGCTACACCTTC. This chain joins TRBV7-2 and TRBJ1-2; D gene uncertain. The CDR3 contains 12 residues. V was pared by 5 bases and J by 7 bases, with 11 bases between. CDR1 is SGHTA, CDR2 FQGNSA, per germline.

The chain employs TRBV7-2 and TRBJ1-6, with D uncertain. Trimming stripped 0 bases from V and 0 bases from J, with 3 bases between. The CDR3 loop spans 15 amino acids. Germline V gene lookup returns CDR1 SGHTA and CDR2 FQGNSA. In DNA, the CDR3 is TGTGCCAGCAGCTTAGCGAGCTCCTATAATTCACCCCTCCACTTT. This translates into CASSLASSYNSPLHF.

The chain is built from TRBV5-1 and TRBJ2-1; D remains ambiguous. Germline lookup yields CDR1 SGHRS and CDR2 YFSETQ. This CDR3 is 13 amino acids long. V dropped 0 bases and J dropped 6 bases, with 7 bases sitting between them. The CDR3 DNA reads TGCGCCAGCAGCTTGGGACAAACCAATGAGCAGTTCTTC. Translated: CASSLGQTNEQFF.

V usage is TRBV4-2 and J usage is TRBJ2-2, with D perhaps TRBD2 (7 bases). The germline CDR1 and CDR2 sequences are LGHNA and YNFKEQ. With 3 bases removed from V and 1 base from J, the gap between germline ends came to 15 bases. The CDR3 runs to 17 residues. CDR3 loop: CASSHPEGGMNTGELFF. The CDR3 DNA sequence: TGTGCCAGCAGCCATCCCGAGGGGGGGATGAACACCGGGGAGCTGTTTTTT.

This clone was counted a single time. The rearrangement links TRBV30 to TRBJ1-5; 8 bases line up with TRBD1. The CDR3 runs to 13 residues. The ends lost 1 base at V and 7 bases at J; junction bases unmatched: 3. CDR1 and CDR2 from the germline V gene are GTSNPN and SVGIG (reference sequence). The CDR3 DNA follows: TGTGCCTGGAGTGAACAGGGGGACCAGCCCCAGCATTTT. It codes for CAWSEQGDQPQHF.

The chain recombines TRBV10-3 with TRBJ2-3; 7 bases are a match to TRBD1. The germline V gene encodes CDR1 ENHRY and CDR2 SYGVKD. The V and J ends lost 0 bases and 8 bases, in that order; junction bases with no gene match: 14. The length of the CDR3 is 17 residues. This chain's CDR3 is CAISESTRRDHRGTQYF. CDR3 coding DNA: TGTGCCATCAGTGAGTCGACTCGTAGGGATCACAGGGGTACGCAGTATTTT.

The chain carries TRBV10-3 and TRBJ1-2; TRBD1 matches 7 bases. Germline-derived CDR1 and CDR2 are ENHRY and SYGVKD. V dropped 5 bases and J dropped 6; count of bases not matched to a gene: 6. The CDR3 consists of 13 residues. Here the CDR3 DNA reads TGTGCCATCAGTAGGACAGGAGGGGATGGCTACACCTTC. Residues: CAISRTGGDGYTF.

In DNA, the CDR3 is TGTGCCTGGAATCCAGGGGTAGATACGCAGTATTTT. Translating gives CAWNPGVDTQYF. The rearrangement links TRBV30 to TRBJ2-3; TRBD1 might be the D (6 bases). Per the germline V gene, CDR1 is GTSNPN and CDR2 is SVGIG (reference sequence). The CDR3 has 12 amino acids. V was trimmed by 4 bases and J by 5 bases, leaving 10 bases between them. The whole variable domain, filled in from reference TRBV30 and TRBJ2-3, reads SQTIHQWPATLVQPVGSPLSLECTVEGTSNPNLYWYRQAAGRGLQLLFYSVGIGQISSEVPQNLSASRPQDRQFILSSKKLLLSDSGFYLCAWNPGVDTQYFGPGTRLTVL.

J is TRBJ2-7 and V is TRBV10-1; D call uncertain. Germline V gene lookup returns CDR1 WNHNN and CDR2 SYGVQD (reference sequence). V was trimmed by 5 bases and J by 3 bases, leaving 8 bases between them. The CDR3 sequence is 12 residues long. CDR3 bases: TGCGCCAGCAGTCCGGCCAGCTACGAGCAGTACTTC. It encodes CASSPASYEQYF.

The J gene is TRBJ1-1, the V gene TRBV19, with a weak D call TRBD1 (6 bases). Germline V gene lookup returns CDR1 LNHDA and CDR2 SQIVND (reference sequence). Trimming removed 8 bases at V and 4 bases at J, with 11 bases between. The CDR3 runs 12 residues. CDR3 sequence: CASVGRGTEAFF. The CDR3 DNA is TGTGCCAGTGTGGGCAGGGGCACTGAAGCTTTCTTT.

The chain combines TRBV27 with TRBJ2-5; no reliable D call. Germline V CDR1 and CDR2: MNHEY, SMNVEV (reference sequence). V was clipped by 3 bases and J by 5 bases, with 16 bases between them. The CDR3 totals 15 residues. The CDR3 reads CASSFGVGKSETQYF. The CDR3 bases are TGTGCCAGCAGTTTTGGGGTCGGAAAGTCGGAGACCCAGTACTTC.

This clone was seen a handful of times. This chain uses TRBV28 with TRBJ2-1; 7 bases agree with TRBD1. This CDR3 is built from 13 residues. V was clipped by 6 bases and J by 9 bases; unmatched bases: 8. The germline gives CDR1 MDHEN, CDR2 SYDVKM. Here the CDR3 DNA reads TGTGCCAGCAGAACAGGGGTCAAGGGTGAGCAGTTCTTC. It is translated as CASRTGVKGEQFF.

The genes are TRBV11-3 and TRBJ2-5; D remains unclear. Germline-derived CDR1 and CDR2 are SGHNT and YENEEA. CDR3 size: 12 residues. With 5 bases removed from V and 3 bases from J, the gap between germline ends came to 7 bases. The CDR3 nucleotides are TGTGCCAGCAGCGGGTATGAAGAGACCCAGTACTTC. As protein: CASSGYEETQYF.

The chain recombines TRBV2 with TRBJ2-7; no firm D call. The V gene's germline CDR1 is SNHLY and CDR2 FYNNEI. The CDR3 sequence is 14 residues long. Between the trimmed V and J ends, which lost 7 bases and 1 base, there was a span of 14 bases. The CDR3 region is CASNPRVASYEQYF. In DNA, the CDR3 is TGTGCCAGCAATCCCCGGGTGGCGTCCTACGAGCAGTACTTC.

The chain recombines TRBV7-2 with TRBJ2-7; 7 bases line up with TRBD2. CDR3 length: 15 amino acids. Germline-derived CDR1 and CDR2 are SGHTA and FQGNSA. Losses at the gene ends were 4 bases for V and 4 bases for J; bases not matched to a gene: 10. This CDR3 reads CASSSGGGTFYEQYF. Here the CDR3 DNA reads TGTGCCAGCAGCTCCGGCGGGGGAACCTTTTACGAGCAGTACTTC.

The CDR3 DNA follows: TGTGCCAGCAGTCAGGGTGAGGAGCAGTACTTC. The encoded protein is CASSQGEEQYF. The chain is built from TRBV6-5 and TRBJ2-7, with D possibly matching TRBD1 (5 bases). CDR1 and CDR2 (germline): MNHEY, SVGAGI. The length of the CDR3 is 11 residues. The V end lost 5 bases, the J end lost 7 bases, and 9 bases lay between the germline ends.

This clone came up a few times. CDR3 DNA: TGCAGCGTTGGCGGGGAACAGGGCGGCGAGCAGTACTTC. Translating gives CSVGGEQGGEQYF. The chain carries TRBV29-1 and TRBJ2-7; D tentatively reads TRBD1 or TRBD2 (6 bases each). The CDR3 contains 13 residues. The germline V gene encodes CDR1 SQVTM and CDR2 ANQGSEA. V was trimmed by 4 bases and J by 6 bases, leaving 16 bases between them.

The V call is TRBV28, the J call TRBJ2-1; 7 positions match TRBD1. Losses at the gene ends were 4 bases for V and 1 base for J; bases not matched to a gene: 4. CDR3 length: 15 residues. CDR1 and CDR2 from the germline V gene are MDHEN and SYDVKM. The CDR3 is CASSSPTGSYNEQFF. The CDR3, as DNA: TGTGCCAGCAGTTCCCCGACAGGGTCCTACAATGAGCAGTTCTTC. Together with reference TRBV28 and TRBJ2-1, the CDR3 gives the full variable domain: DVKVTQSSRYLVKRTGEKVFLECVQDMDHENMFWYRQDPGLGLRLIYFSYDVKMKEKGDIPEGYSVSREKKERFSLILESASTNQTSMYLCASSSPTGSYNEQFFGPGTRLTVL.

The chain uses TRBV28 and TRBJ2-7, with 8 bases that match TRBD2. Germline-derived CDR1 and CDR2 are MDHEN and SYDVKM. The CDR3 has 14 amino acids. J lost 4 bases, V lost 9 bases, and 11 bases had no gene match. The CDR3 DNA follows: TGTGCCAGTGGGCCGGGGGGGCCATTATACGAGCAGTACTTC. Its protein is CASGPGGPLYEQYF.

The J gene is TRBJ1-6, the V gene TRBV6-4; 8 positions match TRBD1. CDR1 and CDR2 from the germline V gene are MRHNA and SNTAGT. The CDR3 contains 14 residues. Trimming took 5 bases from V and 9 from J; bases not matched to a gene: 6. The CDR3 DNA follows: TGTGCCAGCAGTCTGGGACAGGTGTCTTCACCCCTCCACTTT. It translates to CASSLGQVSSPLHF.

The chain couples TRBV28 to TRBJ1-6, with 7 nucleotides matching TRBD1. The germline V gene encodes CDR1 MDHEN and CDR2 SYDVKM. V dropped 5 bases and J dropped 5; count of bases not matched to a gene: 6. The CDR3 has 15 residues. CDR3 protein: CASSTSQGNNSPLHF. The DNA of the CDR3 is TGTGCCAGCAGTACATCACAGGGGAATAATTCACCCCTCCACTTT.

V usage is TRBV6-5 and J usage is TRBJ2-2; D ambiguous. V was cut by 6 bases and J by 5 bases, with 13 bases left in between. The CDR3 is 14 residues long. The germline V gene has CDR1 MNHEY and CDR2 SVGAGI. The CDR3 reads CASRTTARTGELFF. CDR3 coding DNA: TGTGCCAGCAGAACGACTGCGAGGACCGGGGAGCTGTTTTTT.

The chain combines TRBV28 with TRBJ1-2, with 7 bases fitting TRBD1. V was clipped by 2 bases and J by 4 bases; unmatched bases: 4. Germline V CDR1 and CDR2: MDHEN, SYDVKM. The CDR3 contains 14 residues. The CDR3 DNA is TGTGCCAGCAGTTTAGAACAGGGGATCTATGGCTACACCTTC. This encodes CASSLEQGIYGYTF.

The chain has TRBV4-2 and TRBJ2-1; 8 bases fit TRBD2. The CDR3 is 16 amino acids. V trimming: 1 base; J trimming: 10 bases; junction bases outside the gene matches: 12. CDR1 and CDR2 from the germline V gene are LGHNA and YNFKEQ. The CDR3 DNA reads as TGTGCCAGCAGCCAAGTAGGCGGGGGGACCTCTAGGGAGCAGTTCTTC. Translating it yields CASSQVGGGTSREQFF.

J is TRBJ2-7 and V is TRBV7-9, with TRBD2 as a possible D gene (5 bases). V was pared by 4 bases and J by 6 bases, with 13 bases between. Per the germline V gene, CDR1 is SEHNR and CDR2 is FQNEAQ (reference sequence). The CDR3 contains 13 residues. The CDR3 DNA is TGTGCCAGCAGCTCCCCCCCGGGGTCCGAGCAGTACTTC. As protein: CASSSPPGSEQYF.

The sample holds a few counts of this clone. This chain links TRBV10-1 with TRBJ2-3, with D possibly being TRBD2 (6 bases). This CDR3 contains 13 residues. V shed 6 bases and J shed 3 bases, with 10 bases lying between them. Per the germline V gene, CDR1 is WNHNN and CDR2 is SYGVQD (reference sequence). DNA of the CDR3: TGCGCCAGCAGCCCCGGACTAACAGATACGCAGTATTTT. Translation: CASSPGLTDTQYF.

This rearrangement joins TRBV6-5 to TRBJ1-6; TRBD1 is a possible D gene (6 bases). V was shortened by 5 bases and J by 7 bases, with 15 bases between the two germline ends. CDR3 length equals 15 residues. Germline V lookup: CDR1 MNHEY, CDR2 SVGAGI. The CDR3 DNA reads as TGTGCCAGCAGTCGGACAGACAGGTTGAATTCACCCCTCCACTTT. As protein: CASSRTDRLNSPLHF.